This TCR beta chain emerged from a study of blood T cell repertoires in COVID-19. Study-wide context: Sources were T cells, B-cell-depleted T cells, or PBMCs; the material itself was cDNA or gDNA.

Study processing details: Using reference gene primer amplification, nucleated cell counts were estimated. Measured with immunoSEQ multiplex PCR; TCRdb has only the in-frame clones, and not every one. That table gives V, J and clone size, and the DNA gave D and trimming. The sample has 95,000 to 150,000 clones; approximately 80% are singletons. The germline V and J ends were trimmed by 6 bases and 0 bases, with 8 bases remaining between them. CDR1 MDHEN and CDR2 SYDVKM come from the germline V gene. The CDR3 loop spans 13 amino acids. In this sample, this clone turned up a few times. The specimen was peripheral blood. The sequence came from a human donor in a cohort sampled during active COVID-19. The J gene is TRBJ1-1, the V gene TRBV28; possibly TRBD1 for D (6 bases). The CDR3 DNA sequence: TGTGCCAGCAGACAGGGAATGAACACTGAAGCTTTCTTT. It translates to CASRQGMNTEAFF.